This passage covers 25 T cell receptor beta chains from one sample sequenced in a study of response to subunit inactivated influenza vaccine. TCRdb reanalysed the RT-PCR reads using MiXCR and keeps one entry per CDR3 protein. The sample includes 500,000 to 600,000 distinct CDR3 sequences, about 11% seen only once; the top ten take approximately 10%. The same sample was also used in a study of T cells expressing NK-cell markers. In that study: 5'RACE template switching with UMIs generated TCR beta cDNA.

Sequences were derived from PBMCs from blood, sampled on the day of vaccination. The source is a man in his forties or fifties who received an inactivated influenza vaccine.

V and J are TRBV7-9 and TRBJ1-2; D is ambiguous. Germline V lookup: CDR1 SEHNR, CDR2 FQNEAQ (reference sequence). V was pared by 5 bases and J by 4 bases, with 11 bases between. The CDR3 spans 13 residues. The CDR3 DNA is TGTGCCAGCAGCCCACGCGAGACCTATGGCTACACCTTC. Residues: CASSPRETYGYTF.

At least ten counts were recorded for this clonotype. The rearrangement links TRBV12-3 or TRBV12-4 to TRBJ2-2; the D gene is possibly TRBD2 (5 bases). CDR3 length equals 12 residues. V was cut by 8 bases and J by 6 bases, with 10 bases left in between. The CDR3 loop reads CASLPGAGELFF. The CDR3, as DNA: TGTGCCAGCTTGCCCGGGGCCGGGGAGCTGTTTTTT.

This clonotype turned up a few times. The junction departs from the called germline gene at one end, perhaps through a read error. This chain joins TRBV7-7 and TRBJ2-5, with TRBD1 identical over 8 bases. The CDR3 runs to 16 residues. The germline V gene has CDR1 SSHAT and CDR2 FNYEAQ (reference sequence). The CDR3 loop reads CASSLFPRGLGETQYF. In nucleotides, the CDR3 is TGTGCTAGCAGCTTATTTCCCAGGGGGCTGGGAGAGACCCAGTACTTC.

This chain links TRBV5-1 with TRBJ2-6; D remains ambiguous. The CDR3 consists of 14 residues. Germline V lookup: CDR1 SGHRS, CDR2 YFSETQ. Trimming removed 4 bases from V and 2 bases from J, with 7 bases in between. The CDR3 nucleotides read TGCGCCAGCAGCCGGGCGACTGGGGCCAACGTCCTGACTTTC. This encodes CASSRATGANVLTF.

This clonotype has a handful of counts. The chain carries TRBV27 and TRBJ2-7, with D unclear. CDR3 length: 14 residues. V lost 2 bases and J lost 1, with 9 bases in between. Germline CDR1 is MNHEY and CDR2 is SMNVEV (reference sequence). CDR3 sequence (DNA): TGTGCCAGCAGTTTAAGGCCCCTTTCCTACGAGCAGTACTTC. It codes for CASSLRPLSYEQYF.

This clonotype was detected many times. CDR3 region: CATSRDGEVVLSGANVLTF. CDR3 DNA sequence: TGTGCCACCAGCAGAGATGGCGAAGTAGTTTTATCTGGGGCCAACGTCCTGACTTTC. V and J are TRBV15 and TRBJ2-6; D gene ambiguous. The ends were cut back, 0 bases at V and 1 base at J, with 16 bases in the middle. The germline V gene encodes CDR1 LNHNV and CDR2 YYDKDF (reference sequence). The CDR3 totals 19 residues. The full variable domain, its missing parts supplied by reference TRBV15 and TRBJ2-6, is DAMVIQNPRYQVTQFGKPVTLSCSQTLNHNVMYWYQQKSSQAPKLLFHYYDKDFNNEADTPDNFQSRRPNTSFCFLDIRSPGLGDTAMYLCATSRDGEVVLSGANVLTFGAGSRLTVL.

Here the CDR3 reads CASSLSLEDTGELFF. CDR3 nucleotides: TGCGCCAGCAGCTTGAGCCTAGAGGACACCGGGGAGCTGTTTTTT. V is TRBV5-1 and J is TRBJ2-2, with D uncertain. Germline V lookup: CDR1 SGHRS, CDR2 YFSETQ. V was trimmed by 1 base and J by 3 bases, leaving 10 bases between them. There are 15 residues in the CDR3.

V is TRBV9 and J is TRBJ1-3; possibly TRBD1 for D (6 bases). V dropped 4 bases and J dropped 0 bases, with 11 bases sitting between them. The CDR3 length is 15 residues. Per the germline V gene, CDR1 is SGDLS and CDR2 is YYNGEE. The CDR3 is CASSRTGYSGNTIYF. The CDR3 DNA sequence: TGTGCCAGCAGCCGTACAGGGTACTCTGGAAACACCATATATTTT.

At least ten counts were recorded for this clonotype. The chain joins TRBV6-1 to TRBJ1-2, with no clear D. Trimming pared 5 bases from V and 4 bases from J, leaving 14 bases between. Germline V gives CDR1 MNHNS, CDR2 SASEGT. This CDR3 contains 14 residues. CDR3 coding DNA: TGTGCCAGCAGTAGCCCCGGAGATGGCTATGGCTACACCTTC. Encoded protein: CASSSPGDGYGYTF.

CDR3 nucleotide sequence: TGTGCCAGCAGTAAGTCACAGGGGGCGAATTCACCCCTCCACTTT. This translates into CASSKSQGANSPLHF. V is TRBV12-3 or TRBV12-4 and J is TRBJ1-6; 9 bases align to TRBD1. This CDR3 comprises 15 residues. V lost 5 bases and J lost 7; bases outside the gene matches: 6.

This clonotype appeared a few times. The rearrangement uses TRBV4-3 and TRBJ1-2, with 9 bases lining up with TRBD1. Germline loops: CDR1 LGHNA, CDR2 YSLEER. The CDR3 covers 14 residues. The ends lost 4 bases at V and 5 bases at J; junction bases unmatched: 5. This chain's CDR3 is CASSPDRGRYGYTF. CDR3 nucleotides: TGCGCCAGCAGCCCGGACAGGGGAAGGTATGGCTACACCTTC.

CDR3 sequence: CAIQGPGNTGELFF. The CDR3 bases are TGTGCCATCCAAGGACCGGGAAACACCGGGGAGCTGTTTTTT. This chain joins TRBV10-3 and TRBJ2-2, with D possibly being TRBD2 (5 bases). The germline gives CDR1 ENHRY, CDR2 SYGVKD. Trimming cost V 8 bases and J 2 bases, with 12 bases left between them. CDR3 length: 14 amino acids.

This clonotype was seen at least ten times. The chain is built from TRBV12-3 or TRBV12-4 and TRBJ1-6, with 8 bases lining up with TRBD1. The ends lost 6 bases at V and 4 bases at J; junction bases unmatched: 2. The CDR3 sequence is 14 residues long. CDR3 sequence: CASSRTGYNSPLHF. The CDR3, as DNA: TGTGCCAGCAGCCGGACAGGGTATAATTCACCCCTCCACTTT.

CDR3 sequence: CASTMTGLETQYF. The CDR3 bases are TGTGCCAGCACCATGACAGGGTTGGAGACCCAGTACTTC. The rearrangement links TRBV12-3 or TRBV12-4 to TRBJ2-5; 7 bases fit TRBD1. The CDR3 is 13 residues long. With V trimmed by 7 bases and J by 5 bases, 7 bases remained unmatched.

This clonotype showed up just a few times. The rearrangement joins TRBV25-1 to TRBJ1-4; the D is unclear. The CDR3 loop spans 12 amino acids. The germline V and J ends were trimmed by 7 bases and 7 bases, with 10 bases remaining between them. Germline assignment: CDR1 MGHDK and CDR2 SYGVNS. CDR3 residues: CASTRGSEKLFF. As DNA, the CDR3 is TGTGCCAGCACGCGGGGTTCTGAAAAACTGTTTTTT.

The chain has TRBV6-5 and TRBJ1-1; D possibly corresponds to TRBD1 (5 bases). Germline CDR1 reads MNHEY; CDR2 reads SVGAGI. The CDR3 has 16 amino acids. Trimming shortened V by 2 bases and J by 0 bases, and 13 bases separated the two germline ends. The DNA for the CDR3 is TGTGCCAGCAGTTACGATCTTCAGGGACTGAACACTGAAGCTTTCTTT. Amino acids: CASSYDLQGLNTEAFF.

This chain links TRBV20-1 with TRBJ2-1; TRBD1 might be the D (6 bases). The germline gives CDR1 DFQATT, CDR2 SNEGSKA (reference sequence). The CDR3 is 12 residues long. V was clipped by 4 bases and J by 9 bases, with 13 bases between them. In DNA form, the CDR3 reads TGCAGTGCTATCGGACAGTCCGCTGAGCAGTTCTTC. It yields the protein CSAIGQSAEQFF.

This clonotype was detected a few times. This chain connects TRBV2 to TRBJ2-3, with D perhaps TRBD2 (5 bases). Trimming pared 7 bases from V and 0 bases from J, leaving 14 bases between. Germline CDR1 SNHLY, CDR2 FYNNEI. The CDR3 extends over 15 amino acids. As DNA, the CDR3 is TGTGCCAGCATCGGGGATGCGGCTAGCACAGATACGCAGTATTTT. Its translation is CASIGDAASTDTQYF.

The chain carries TRBV3-1 and TRBJ2-2, with D uncertain. V was clipped by 0 bases and J by 6 bases, with 11 bases between them. There are 15 residues in the CDR3. Germline V gene data show CDR1 as LGHDT and CDR2 as YNNKEL (reference sequence). The CDR3 protein is CASSQDPTTAGELFF. CDR3 coding DNA: TGTGCCAGCAGCCAAGACCCCACAACTGCCGGGGAGCTGTTTTTT.

This clonotype was recorded a few times. The CDR3 loop is CATSRDPATNEKLFF. In nucleotides, the CDR3 is TGTGCCACCAGCAGAGACCCCGCAACTAATGAAAAACTGTTTTTT. The chain joins TRBV15 to TRBJ1-4; D gene uncertain. The CDR3 covers 15 residues. V lost 0 bases and J lost 0, with 5 bases in between. CDR1 and CDR2 (germline): LNHNV, YYDKDF (reference sequence).

This clonotype has just a few counts. The genes are TRBV29-1 and TRBJ2-1; D may correspond to TRBD1 or TRBD2 (5 bases each). CDR3 length equals 11 residues. CDR1 and CDR2 (germline): SQVTM, ANQGSEA. CDR3 sequence: CTLGWGTEQFF. The CDR3 DNA reads TGCACCCTGGGTTGGGGGACTGAGCAGTTCTTC.

This clonotype was seen a few times. The J gene is TRBJ1-6, the V gene TRBV25-1; 7 bases align to TRBD1. This CDR3 comprises 15 residues. The V segment lost 6 bases and the J segment 9 bases; nucleotides outside the gene matches: 11. CDR1 is MGHDK and CDR2 is SYGVNS in the germline V gene. CDR3 sequence (DNA): TGTGCCAGCAGGCAGACAGGGAGTGATGTTTCACCCCTCCACTTT. It encodes CASRQTGSDVSPLHF.

This clonotype appeared once. V usage is TRBV11-1 and J usage is TRBJ2-2, with 8 bases fitting TRBD1. CDR1 and CDR2 from the germline V gene are SGHAT and FQDESV (reference sequence). Germline trimming cut 0 bases from V and 2 bases from J; bases unmatched to any gene: 11. The CDR3 runs to 19 residues. CDR3 in DNA: TGTGCCAGCAGCTTAGCCAGGGGCAGGGGGCCGACTAACACCGGGGAGCTGTTTTTT. It codes for CASSLARGRGPTNTGELFF. Filled out from reference TRBV11-1 and TRBJ2-2, the complete variable domain reads EAEVAQSPRYKITEKSQAVAFWCDPISGHATLYWYRQILGQGPELLVQFQDESVVDDSQLPKDRFSAERLKGVDSTLKIQPAELGDSAMYLCASSLARGRGPTNTGELFFGEGSRLTVL.

The chain employs TRBV10-3 and TRBJ1-2; D remains unclear. V lost 0 bases and J 4 bases, leaving 9 bases between the germline ends. CDR3 size: 14 residues. Per the germline V gene, CDR1 is ENHRY and CDR2 is SYGVKD. The DNA of the CDR3 is TGTGCCATCAGTGAGTCAGGACCAAGCTATGGCTACACCTTC. Its protein product is CAISESGPSYGYTF.

This clonotype was seen repeatedly, ten times or more. The V and J genes are TRBV5-1 and TRBJ2-2, with TRBD1 matching over 8 bases. The trim removed 4 bases at V and 6 bases at J, leaving 8 bases unmatched. This CDR3 is 15 amino acids long. Germline CDR1 is SGHRS and CDR2 is YFSETQ. The CDR3 sequence: CASSHGQGNSGELFF. CDR3 in DNA: TGCGCCAGCAGCCACGGACAGGGTAATTCCGGGGAGCTGTTTTTT.